A selection of T cell receptor beta chains follows, all from one sample in a study of blood T cell repertoires in COVID-19. Here immunoSEQ multiplex PCR was the method, and the copy in TCRdb shows in-frame clones only, minus some. The table includes 140,000 to 150,000 clones, just under 85% detected once. The sample comprised PBMCs or T cells enriched from blood (not recorded which). All receptors derive from a woman aged 45-65 years with acute COVID-19. The CDR3 runs from the conserved cysteine through the conserved F or W. Fields, in order: V gene, CDR3 protein.

v_call: TRBV11-3
cdr3_aa: CASSPRGTPNTEAFF

v_call: TRBV21-1
cdr3_aa: CASSKDGQSTDTQYF

v_call: TRBV4-3
cdr3_aa: CASSHSTGTGVYEQYF

v_call: TRBV27
cdr3_aa: CASSPLGASGILETQYF

v_call: TRBV6-2/TRBV6-3
cdr3_aa: CASSPLAGAPGEAYEQYF

v_call: TRBV7-3
cdr3_aa: CASSPRLAGKNEQFF

v_call: TRBV12-3/TRBV12-4
cdr3_aa: CASTWGGNQPQHF

v_call: TRBV27
cdr3_aa: CAIGGTSGIHGNEQFF

v_call: TRBV7-8
cdr3_aa: CASSLGTGDNQPQHF

v_call: TRBV5-1
cdr3_aa: CASSPEPSLRQYF

v_call: TRBV12-3/TRBV12-4
cdr3_aa: CASSWTGSGGYTF

v_call: TRBV28
cdr3_aa: CASSTTDRLRGSYEQYF

v_call: TRBV11-2
cdr3_aa: CASSLVAGTYEQYF

v_call: TRBV30
cdr3_aa: CALGRWEGDTEAFF

v_call: TRBV19
cdr3_aa: CASSTFAGTWKGNEQFF

v_call: TRBV19
cdr3_aa: CASSKQESYGYTF

v_call: TRBV11-3
cdr3_aa: CASSPGTSGPIEQFF

v_call: TRBV6-5
cdr3_aa: CASREGARETQYF

v_call: TRBV7-9
cdr3_aa: CASSPTDRSPGNTIYF

v_call: TRBV2
cdr3_aa: CASSKVASGYTGELFF

v_call: TRBV4-2
cdr3_aa: CASSQVYKMAYEQYF

v_call: TRBV9
cdr3_aa: CASSIGQGDGYTF

v_call: TRBV24-1
cdr3_aa: CATQTSGSSGEQFF

v_call: TRBV7-2
cdr3_aa: CASSLGWQGYTEAFF

v_call: TRBV4-2
cdr3_aa: CASSPTDRGVGSNQPQHF

v_call: TRBV3-1/TRBV3-2
cdr3_aa: CASNNGGHLEAFF

v_call: TRBV5-1
cdr3_aa: CASSLGQGLSYEQYF

v_call: TRBV5-1
cdr3_aa: CASSRSGSSYEQYF

v_call: TRBV3-1/TRBV3-2
cdr3_aa: CANFRGQGDSLFPTHRPYGYTF

v_call: TRBV27
cdr3_aa: CASSWKGLAGGRANTGELFF

v_call: TRBV7-2
cdr3_aa: CASSLAGTSGRAGGEQYF

v_call: TRBV2
cdr3_aa: CASSKSGTGSINEQFF

v_call: TRBV5-4
cdr3_aa: CASSLDREAGLF

v_call: TRBV2
cdr3_aa: CASNSGRANFYEQYF

v_call: TRBV30
cdr3_aa: CAWSVGSTGMGYTF

v_call: TRBV2
cdr3_aa: CASSEQSGVNTEAFF

v_call: TRBV2
cdr3_aa: CASRRQGVGETQYF

v_call: TRBV2
cdr3_aa: CASREDRGRKTQYF